These T cell receptor beta chains were read from a single sample in a study of cytomegalovirus exposure and HLA in healthy donors. Using immunoSEQ multiplex PCR, the repertoire was profiled, and TCRdb retains in-frame clones only, with some absent. The profile shows about 140,000 clones, roughly 83% of them singletons. What was sequenced was PBMCs. These receptors all come from a man aged 35 to 55 in good health and CMV-seropositive. Each CDR3 is given with its conserved first and last residue. The D gene is left open where the match is weak.

v_gene	d_gene	j_gene	CDR3aa
TRBV6-5	TRBD1	TRBJ2-7	CASSYRGTGDYEQYF
TRBV27	.	TRBJ1-2	CASSLGRVGGYTF
TRBV27	.	TRBJ2-3	CASSLGGLSTDTQYF
TRBV14	.	TRBJ2-1	CASSPQTPKRFF
TRBV7-8	TRBD1	TRBJ1-2	CASSLARTGDLEYGYTF
TRBV9	TRBD1	TRBJ1-2	CASSVDHRTGSGGYTF
TRBV18	.	TRBJ2-2	CASSLSGTGELFF
TRBV2	.	TRBJ1-2	CASTGMSPGVGGYTF
TRBV7-9	.	TRBJ1-4	CASILIGGEKLFF
TRBV5-4	.	TRBJ1-5	CASSTKEGDQPQHF
TRBV5-1	.	TRBJ2-7	CASSLEVRVNEQYF